These 20 T cell receptor beta chains share one sample of origin, sequenced in a study of OX40 agonist ivuxolimab in advanced cancers. This table comes from immunoSEQ multiplex PCR, and its TCRdb copy is limited to in-frame clones, with some not included. The sample records around 100,000 clones, around 93% being singletons. Source: CD4+ or CD8+ T cells sorted from blood, taken in a trial of the OX40 agonist ivuxolimab. The receptors shown here come from an adult with an advanced solid tumor such as melanoma, head and neck, liver or kidney cancer.

The chain recombines TRBV11-2 with TRBJ2-7, with D tentatively TRBD1 or TRBD2 (5 bases each). The CDR3 loop spans 16 amino acids. From germline, CDR1 is SGHAT and CDR2 FQNNGV. V dropped 0 bases and J dropped 2 bases, with 14 bases sitting between them. The CDR3 is CASSLDWGNYAYEQYF. The CDR3, as DNA: TGTGCCAGCAGCTTAGATTGGGGGAATTACGCCTACGAGCAGTACTTC. The variable domain in full, completed from reference TRBV11-2 and TRBJ2-7, reads EAGVAQSPRYKIIEKRQSVAFWCNPISGHATLYWYQQILGQGPKLLIQFQNNGVVDDSQLPKDRFSAERLKGVDSTLKIQPAKLEDSAVYLCASSLDWGNYAYEQYFGPGTRLTVT.

The V gene is TRBV28, the J gene TRBJ2-7; 8 bases map to TRBD2. CDR3 length: 14 amino acids. CDR1 and CDR2 (germline): MDHEN, SYDVKM. The trim removed 5 bases at V and 0 bases at J, leaving 3 bases unmatched. The CDR3 nucleotides are TGTGCCAGCAGTGTAGCGGGACTCTCCTACGAGCAGTACTTC. It codes for CASSVAGLSYEQYF.

This clone was counted only a few times. V usage is TRBV11-2 and J usage is TRBJ1-1; D is unresolved. Germline V gene data show CDR1 as SGHAT and CDR2 as FQNNGV. Trimming removed 4 bases from V and 0 bases from J, with 6 bases in between. The length of the CDR3 is 13 residues. The CDR3 DNA reads as TGTGCCAGCAGCTCCGAGTTGAACACTGAAGCTTTCTTT. This sequence encodes CASSSELNTEAFF.

The chain carries TRBV6-1 and TRBJ1-2, with D uncertain. Trimming stripped 5 bases from V and 8 bases from J, with 15 bases between. Germline values: CDR1 MNHNS, CDR2 SASEGT. The CDR3 is made up of 13 amino acids. The CDR3: CASSIGPGRGYTF. CDR3 sequence (DNA): TGTGCCAGCAGTATAGGTCCTGGGAGAGGCTACACCTTC.

Only one count was recorded for this clone. V and J are TRBV5-1 and TRBJ2-5; 7 bases fit TRBD1. Germline V gene lookup returns CDR1 SGHRS and CDR2 YFSETQ. CDR3 length equals 14 residues. Losses at the gene ends were 4 bases for V and 4 bases for J; bases not matched to a gene: 7. The CDR3 region is CASSPTGPVETQYF. CDR3 coding DNA: TGCGCCAGCAGCCCGACAGGGCCAGTAGAGACCCAGTACTTC.

This chain joins TRBV5-1 and TRBJ2-3; D uncertain. Germline CDR1 and CDR2: SGHRS and YFSETQ. V was pared by 1 base and J by 2 bases, with 8 bases between. The CDR3 covers 14 residues. CDR3 sequence: CASSLNHYTDTQYF. The CDR3 nucleotides are TGCGCCAGCAGCTTGAACCATTACACAGATACGCAGTATTTT.

This clone has a single count. The genes are TRBV28 and TRBJ2-2, with a weak D call TRBD1 (6 bases). The germline V and J ends were trimmed by 6 bases and 6 bases, with 14 bases remaining between them. Germline CDR1 and CDR2: MDHEN and SYDVKM. This CDR3 is built from 14 residues. As DNA, the CDR3 is TGTGCCAGCAGGGGGGTACAGGGACCCGGGGAGCTGTTTTTT. This codes for CASRGVQGPGELFF.

The chain has TRBV7-9 and TRBJ1-2; weak D call: TRBD1 (6 bases). Germline V gene data show CDR1 as SEHNR and CDR2 as FQNEAQ (reference sequence). Trimming took 4 bases from V and 7 from J, leaving 10 bases between them. The CDR3 is 12 amino acids. The CDR3 DNA reads as TGTGCCAGCAGCTCGGGGGCGCGTGGCTACACCTTC. This gives the protein CASSSGARGYTF.

This chain joins TRBV27 and TRBJ1-5, with D perhaps matching TRBD1 (6 bases). From germline, CDR1 is MNHEY and CDR2 SMNVEV (reference sequence). Trimming stripped 2 bases from V and 1 base from J, with 24 bases between. The length of the CDR3 is 20 residues. Here the CDR3 reads CASSLRGTGAVLGSNQPQHF. DNA of the CDR3: TGTGCCAGCAGTTTAAGGGGGACGGGGGCCGTACTCGGGAGCAATCAGCCCCAGCATTTT.

As for this clone: The sample contains more than one DNA sequence encoding this CDR3. This sequence joins TRBV5-1 and TRBJ2-5, with a weak D call TRBD2 (5 bases). CDR3 size: 14 residues. Germline CDR1 reads SGHRS; CDR2 reads YFSETQ. The V and J ends lost 0 bases and 2 bases respectively, with 8 bases between them. CDR3 sequence: CASSLGGPQETQYF. The DNA of the CDR3 is TGCGCCAGCAGCTTGGGCGGGCCTCAAGAGACCCAGTACTTC.

The chain carries TRBV18 and TRBJ1-3; D call uncertain. Trimming removed 6 bases at V and 0 bases at J, with 15 bases between. The germline V gene has CDR1 KGHSH and CDR2 LQKENI. This CDR3 is built from 16 residues. This CDR3 reads CASSRRTSASGNTIYF. The DNA for the CDR3 is TGTGCCAGCTCGCGAAGGACGTCCGCCTCTGGAAACACCATATATTTT.

The J gene is TRBJ1-2, the V gene TRBV6-5, with 8 bases matching TRBD1. This CDR3 is 15 amino acids long. The V and J ends lost 8 bases and 0 bases, in that order; junction bases with no gene match: 8. Germline lookup yields CDR1 MNHEY and CDR2 SVGAGI. Written as DNA, the CDR3 is TGTGCCAGCCGGAGGACAGGGACAGCTAACTATGGCTACACCTTC. Protein sequence: CASRRTGTANYGYTF.

The genes are TRBV10-2 and TRBJ2-2; D unresolved. Trimming took 7 bases from V and 6 from J, leaving 12 bases between them. Looked up from germline, CDR1 is WSHSY and CDR2 is SAAADI. This CDR3 has 13 amino acids. The chain's CDR3 is CASTDPSPGELFF. The CDR3 DNA reads as TGCGCCAGCACTGACCCCAGCCCCGGGGAGCTGTTTTTT.

The chain couples TRBV6-6 to TRBJ1-3; unclear D gene. Trimming cost V 4 bases and J 0 bases, with 10 bases left between them. Germline values: CDR1 MNHNY, CDR2 SVGAGI (reference sequence). CDR3 length equals 15 residues. The CDR3 sequence: CASSSPDGSGNTIYF. The CDR3 bases are TGTGCCAGCAGTTCCCCTGACGGCTCTGGAAACACCATATATTTT.

This chain connects TRBV20-1 to TRBJ2-1; 8 bases are shared with TRBD2. The V gene's germline CDR1 is DFQATT and CDR2 SNEGSKA (reference sequence). V shed 6 bases and J 7 bases; nucleotides not matched to a gene: 2. CDR3 length: 11 residues. In DNA, the CDR3 is TGCAGTGCAAAGCGGGGGAATGAGCAGTTCTTC. Protein product: CSAKRGNEQFF.

The rearrangement joins TRBV28 to TRBJ2-1; D may be TRBD1 (6 bases). CDR1 is MDHEN and CDR2 is SYDVKM in the germline V gene. This CDR3 is built from 15 residues. The germline V and J ends were trimmed by 4 bases and 3 bases, with 13 bases remaining between them. In DNA form, the CDR3 reads TGTGCCAGCAGTTCCCCAGGACAGAACTACAATGAGCAGTTCTTC. Amino acid sequence: CASSSPGQNYNEQFF.

The V gene is TRBV5-1, the J gene TRBJ2-1; D remains ambiguous. V was clipped by 1 base and J by 7 bases, with 9 bases between them. Germline V CDR1 and CDR2: SGHRS, YFSETQ. CDR3 length: 13 residues. CDR3 sequence reads: CASSLLGLNEQFF. CDR3 nucleotides: TGCGCCAGCAGCTTGTTGGGCTTAAATGAGCAGTTCTTC.

This rearrangement joins TRBV7-2 to TRBJ2-5; D is ambiguous. V was pared by 5 bases and J by 6 bases, with 10 bases between. This CDR3 comprises 12 residues. Germline V gene sequence: CDR1 SGHTA, CDR2 FQGNSA. CDR3 coding DNA: TGTGCCAGCAGCCCTGAATTACAGACCCAGTACTTC. Its translation: CASSPELQTQYF.

The chain employs TRBV28 and TRBJ1-2, with TRBD1 as a possible D gene (5 bases). The V end lost 2 bases, the J end lost 5 bases, and 9 bases lay between the germline ends. CDR1 MDHEN and CDR2 SYDVKM come from the germline V gene. The CDR3 runs 13 residues. DNA of the CDR3: TGTGCCAGCAGTTTAGGGGGAGGGTATGGCTACACCTTC. Translated, it gives CASSLGGGYGYTF.

The chain joins TRBV18 to TRBJ2-3; possibly TRBD1 for D (5 bases). The CDR3 contains 14 residues. CDR1 is KGHSH and CDR2 is LQKENI in the germline V gene. The V gene lost 3 bases and the J gene lost 6 bases, with 13 bases spanning the gap. The CDR3 DNA follows: TGTGCCAGCTCACCTGCACAGGCTGGGGATACGCAGTATTTT. It specifies CASSPAQAGDTQYF.